This note documents a single T cell receptor (beta chain) sequence. The CDR3 spans 15 residues. The V and J ends lost 10 bases and 2 bases respectively, with 17 bases between them. Peripheral blood from each donor was collected in a volume of 9.5 to 10 milliliters. Next came a second PCR, run for about 7 to 12 cycles, which used a sample-barcoded 5' primer along with a J-beta primer mix. Carrying 12 random nucleotides, a template-switch adaptor labeled each individual cDNA molecule. TCRdb re-analysed the 5' RACE reads in MiXCR, keeping a single row per CDR3 protein. This sample carries 700,000 to 850,000 distinct CDR3 sequences, about 48% of them seen once, and the ten largest clones take roughly 40%. The sample originates from a study of blood T cells in healthy people across ages. Study-wide background: About one barcoded beta molecule per two T cells was captured by template switching.

The sequence came from a man at least 80 years old in good health. The V call is TRBV12-3 or TRBV12-4, the J call TRBJ2-2, with no clear D. The sample consisted of blood. The DNA for the CDR3 is TGTGCCACCGCGTCCCGCTGGATAAACACCGGGGAGCTGTTTTTT. Translation gives CATASRWINTGELFF.